The T cell receptor beta chain described here comes from a study of blood T cell repertoires in COVID-19. Study context: Acute and convalescent COVID-19 specimens originated in the United States, Italy and Spain. Nucleic acid was either cDNA or gDNA, and it came from T cells, B-cell-depleted T cells, or PBMCs.

This CDR3 contains 16 residues. Germline-derived CDR1 and CDR2 are MNHEY and SMNVEV (reference sequence). The trim removed 2 bases at V and 4 bases at J, leaving 8 bases unmatched. Only one count was recorded for this clone. Per the original methods: Estimation of nucleated cell counts relied on the amplification of reference gene primers. This table comes from immunoSEQ multiplex PCR, and its TCRdb copy is limited to in-frame clones, with some not included. V, J and clone size derive from that table, while D and trimming were established from the DNA sequence. The sample holds about 130,000 clones; around 85% are singletons and the top ten take over 15%.

The clonotype comes from a woman aged 45-65 years with acute or convalescent COVID-19. The chain combines TRBV27 with TRBJ1-2; TRBD1 matches 9 bases. The sample was peripheral blood. CDR3 protein: CASSLNRGTGIYGYTF. The CDR3 DNA follows: TGTGCCAGCAGTTTAAATCGGGGGACAGGGATCTATGGCTACACCTTC.